Each of the 25 T cell receptor beta chains below was sequenced from the same sample in a study of blood T cell repertoires in COVID-19. Using immunoSEQ multiplex PCR, the repertoire was profiled, and TCRdb retains in-frame clones only, with some absent. The table lists 55,000 to 65,000 clones, about 87% of them singletons. Material for sequencing was peripheral blood. Source of these receptors: a human donor with active COVID-19. The donor label of this sample is uncertain.

This chain connects TRBV7-2 to TRBJ2-3, with 8 bases fitting TRBD2. The CDR3 totals 15 residues. Germline lookup yields CDR1 SGHTA and CDR2 FQGNSA. The V and J ends lost 5 bases and 2 bases, in that order; junction bases with no gene match: 6. CDR3: CASSTSGGPTDTQYF. CDR3 nucleotides: TGTGCCAGCAGCACAAGCGGGGGACCCACAGATACGCAGTATTTT.

The chain uses TRBV2 and TRBJ1-2; 7 bases align to TRBD1. This CDR3 comprises 15 residues. Germline lookup yields CDR1 SNHLY and CDR2 FYNNEI. V trimming: 2 bases; J trimming: 4 bases; junction bases outside the gene matches: 7. CDR3 sequence reads: CASSEQVTGPYGYTF. As DNA, the CDR3 is TGTGCCAGCAGTGAACAGGTGACAGGGCCCTATGGCTACACCTTC. The full variable domain, with the rest looked up from reference TRBV2 and TRBJ1-2, is EPEVTQTPSHQVTQMGQEVILRCVPISNHLYFYWYRQILGQKVEFLVSFYNNEISEKSEIFDDQFSVERPDGSNFTLKIRSTKLEDSAMYFCASSEQVTGPYGYTFGSGTRLTVV.

J is TRBJ1-2 and V is TRBV6-2 or TRBV6-3; D gene ambiguous. Trimming shortened V by 2 bases and J by 2 bases, and 9 bases separated the two germline ends. Per the germline V gene, CDR1 is MNHEY and CDR2 is SVGEGT. The CDR3 runs 14 residues. CDR3 loop: CASSYDTENYGYTF. The DNA for the CDR3 is TGTGCCAGCAGTTACGATACAGAGAACTATGGCTACACCTTC.

This chain joins TRBV4-3 and TRBJ2-1, with 7 bases fitting TRBD2. With V trimmed by 2 bases and J by 8 bases, 12 bases remained unmatched. This CDR3 has 16 amino acids. Looked up from germline, CDR1 is LGHNA and CDR2 is YSLEER. This CDR3 is CASSQLAGAERDEQFF. The CDR3 bases are TGCGCCAGCAGCCAACTCGCGGGAGCGGAGAGGGATGAGCAGTTCTTC.

The chain carries TRBV7-4 and TRBJ2-5; TRBD1 agrees at 8 bases. Looked up from germline, CDR1 is SGHVT and CDR2 is SQSDAQ. V gave up 2 bases and J gave up 4 bases; unmatched junction bases: 6. The CDR3 contains 15 residues. CDR3 DNA sequence: TGTGCCAGCAGCTTAAAACAGGGGGAAAGAGAGACCCAGTACTTC. This gives the protein CASSLKQGERETQYF. Supplemented by reference TRBV7-4 and TRBJ2-5, the full variable domain reads GAGVSQSPRYKVAKRGRDVALRCDSISGHVTLYWYRQTLGQGSEVLTYSQSDAQRDKSGRPSGRFSAERPERSVSTLKIQRTEQGDSAVYLCASSLKQGERETQYFGPGTRLLVL.

The chain couples TRBV4-1 to TRBJ1-1; TRBD1 might be the D (6 bases). Trimming took off 2 bases at V and 0 bases at J, with 10 bases between the two ends. The germline V gene has CDR1 MGHRA and CDR2 YSYEKL. This CDR3 comprises 15 residues. The CDR3 nucleotides read TGCGCCAGCAGCCAACGGGACACCTTGAACACTGAAGCTTTCTTT. This gives the protein CASSQRDTLNTEAFF.

This clone was seen only a few times. V is TRBV5-1 and J is TRBJ2-7; TRBD1 aligns across 11 bases. Trimming removed 4 bases from V and 3 bases from J; junction bases left unmatched: 3. Germline V gene data show CDR1 as SGHRS and CDR2 as YFSETQ. This CDR3 has 14 amino acids. The CDR3 spells CASSLGTGGYEQYF. The CDR3 DNA reads TGCGCCAGCAGCCTCGGGACAGGGGGCTACGAGCAGTACTTC.

The chain carries TRBV12-5 and TRBJ2-5; 7 bases are shared with TRBD2. The CDR3 is made up of 14 amino acids. V shed 7 bases and J 4 bases; nucleotides not matched to a gene: 9. CDR1 and CDR2 from the germline V gene are LGHNT and FRNRAP. The CDR3 loop reads CASALGGGGETQYF. CDR3 bases: TGTGCTAGTGCCCTAGGCGGGGGAGGAGAGACCCAGTACTTC.

The V call is TRBV19, the J call TRBJ1-6, with D uncertain. Trimming cost V 1 base and J 10 bases, with 14 bases left between them. Germline lookup yields CDR1 LNHDA and CDR2 SQIVND (reference sequence). The CDR3 has 15 residues. The CDR3 bases are TGTGCCAGTAGTATAGGTGGCAGGTCCGGCTCACCCCTCCACTTT. It is translated as CASSIGGRSGSPLHF.

The rearrangement links TRBV11-2 to TRBJ1-1; D not resolved. The CDR3 spans 15 residues. Per germline, CDR1 SGHAT and CDR2 FQNNGV. The V gene lost 5 bases and the J gene lost 4 bases, with 17 bases spanning the gap. The CDR3: CASSPGVVSGTEAFF. The CDR3 region has the DNA TGTGCCAGCAGCCCGGGAGTGGTGTCGGGCACTGAAGCTTTCTTT.

V and J are TRBV5-6 and TRBJ2-7, with 9 bases fitting TRBD2. The V segment lost 0 bases and the J segment 5 bases; nucleotides outside the gene matches: 3. The CDR3 has 14 residues. The germline CDR1 and CDR2 sequences are SGHDT and YYEEEE. The CDR3 loop reads CASSLDRTSDEQYF. The CDR3 coding sequence is TGTGCCAGCAGCTTGGATAGGACTAGCGACGAGCAGTACTTC.

The rearrangement links TRBV4-2 to TRBJ2-1; 7 bases map to TRBD2. V lost 0 bases and J lost 4; bases outside the gene matches: 3. CDR3 size: 15 residues. In germline, CDR1 is LGHNA, CDR2 YNFKEQ. CDR3 region: CASSQDASGYNEQFF. CDR3 sequence (DNA): TGTGCCAGCAGCCAAGACGCTAGCGGATACAATGAGCAGTTCTTC.

The rearrangement joins TRBV24-1 to TRBJ2-3; 12 nucleotides align to TRBD2. Unmatched junction bases numbered 5, after V lost 3 bases and J lost 2 bases. This CDR3 has 17 residues. CDR1 KGHDR and CDR2 SFDVKD come from the germline V gene. CDR3 residues: CATSDLGLAGFTDTQYF. Written as DNA, the CDR3 is TGTGCCACCAGTGATCTCGGACTAGCGGGATTCACAGATACGCAGTATTTT.

This chain links TRBV2 with TRBJ1-1; D remains ambiguous. The CDR3 sequence is 13 residues long. Germline CDR1 SNHLY, CDR2 FYNNEI. Trimming took 6 bases from V and 3 from J, leaving 11 bases between them. The CDR3 region has the DNA TGTGCCAGCAGAAAGGAGAGGGACACTGAAGCTTTCTTT. It specifies CASRKERDTEAFF.

V usage is TRBV4-3 and J usage is TRBJ1-6; no clear D. V was trimmed by 1 base and J by 2 bases, leaving 6 bases between them. The CDR3 has 15 residues. The germline gives CDR1 LGHNA, CDR2 YSLEER. CDR3 sequence: CASSQAAAYNSPLHF. The DNA of the CDR3 is TGCGCCAGCAGCCAAGCCGCGGCCTATAATTCACCCCTCCACTTT.

The CDR3 DNA reads TGCGCCAGCAGTGAGACAGGGAATTATGGCTACACCTTC. Its translation: CASSETGNYGYTF. This chain links TRBV10-2 with TRBJ1-2; possible D gene TRBD1, 6 bases. Looked up from germline, CDR1 is WSHSY and CDR2 is SAAADI. The CDR3 contains 13 residues. V lost 2 bases, J lost 5 bases, and 9 bases lay in between.

The chain couples TRBV20-1 to TRBJ2-7; D unresolved. Germline V gene lookup returns CDR1 DFQATT and CDR2 SNEGSKA (reference sequence). V lost 6 bases to trimming and J lost 4 bases, with 10 bases between them. The CDR3 is made up of 11 amino acids. The CDR3, as DNA: TGCAGTGCCGGGTGGCCTTACGAGCAGTACTTC. It yields the protein CSAGWPYEQYF.

Comments on this clone: The junction differs from germline at one of its ends, possibly a read error. The chain recombines TRBV28 with TRBJ2-7; TRBD2 matches 9 bases. Per germline, CDR1 MDHEN and CDR2 SYDVKM. The CDR3 is 13 residues long. The CDR3 is CASSSPWGVAGDF. CDR3 nucleotide sequence: TGTGCCAGCAGTTCCCCATGGGGGGTAGCGGGGGACTTC.

CDR3 nucleotide sequence: TGTGCCAGCAGCGCTGACAGGAGCTATGGCTACACCTTC. This sequence encodes CASSADRSYGYTF. The rearrangement links TRBV5-4 to TRBJ1-2; a weak D match, TRBD1 (6 bases). Trimming took off 4 bases at V and 4 bases at J, with 11 bases between the two ends. The CDR3 runs to 13 residues. Germline V gives CDR1 SGHNT, CDR2 YYREEE (reference sequence).

The rearrangement links TRBV7-8 to TRBJ1-5; TRBD1 aligns across 7 bases. CDR1 and CDR2 (germline): SGHVS, FQNEAQ. The CDR3 is made up of 18 amino acids. Germline trimming cut 5 bases from V and 4 bases from J; bases unmatched to any gene: 17. In nucleotides, the CDR3 is TGTGCCAGCAGCCCAAATTTACCGGGACAGAGGACGAATCAGCCCCAGCATTTT. This sequence encodes CASSPNLPGQRTNQPQHF.

The chain is built from TRBV5-6 and TRBJ1-2; D gene uncertain. This CDR3 region has 13 residues. V was shortened by 5 bases and J by 0 bases, with 8 bases between the two germline ends. Looked up from germline, CDR1 is SGHDT and CDR2 is YYEEEE. The CDR3 DNA sequence: TGTGCCAGCAGACTTGACACTAACTATGGCTACACCTTC. Its translation: CASRLDTNYGYTF.

The rearrangement joins TRBV5-1 to TRBJ1-2; TRBD1 might be the D (5 bases). CDR1 is SGHRS and CDR2 is YFSETQ in the germline V gene. The CDR3 runs 15 residues. The ends were cut back, 0 bases at V and 2 bases at J, with 11 bases in the middle. Here the CDR3 reads CASSLAQGNNYGYTF. The CDR3 nucleotides read TGCGCCAGCAGCTTGGCCCAGGGCAACAACTATGGCTACACCTTC.

The V and J genes are TRBV2 and TRBJ2-1; D gene unclear. This CDR3 region has 14 residues. Trimming removed 7 bases from V and 6 bases from J, with 16 bases in between. Germline CDR1 and CDR2: SNHLY and FYNNEI. The CDR3 reads CASISFAASNEQFF. CDR3 nucleotide sequence: TGTGCCAGCATATCCTTCGCGGCGTCCAATGAGCAGTTCTTC.

The chain employs TRBV6-5 and TRBJ1-2; TRBD1 agrees at 8 bases. CDR3 size: 12 residues. V was clipped by 10 bases and J by 1 base; unmatched bases: 2. Germline CDR1 reads MNHEY; CDR2 reads SVGAGI. The CDR3 DNA is TGTGCCACACAGGGGGTTAACTATGGCTACACCTTC. Translated, it gives CATQGVNYGYTF.

The chain combines TRBV4-2 with TRBJ2-2; the match to TRBD1 covers 7 bases. This CDR3 contains 14 residues. V gave up 4 bases and J gave up 6 bases; unmatched junction bases: 5. From germline, CDR1 is LGHNA and CDR2 YNFKEQ. The DNA for the CDR3 is TGTGCCAGCAGCCCACGTACAGGGGCCGGGGAGCTGTTTTTT. As protein: CASSPRTGAGELFF.